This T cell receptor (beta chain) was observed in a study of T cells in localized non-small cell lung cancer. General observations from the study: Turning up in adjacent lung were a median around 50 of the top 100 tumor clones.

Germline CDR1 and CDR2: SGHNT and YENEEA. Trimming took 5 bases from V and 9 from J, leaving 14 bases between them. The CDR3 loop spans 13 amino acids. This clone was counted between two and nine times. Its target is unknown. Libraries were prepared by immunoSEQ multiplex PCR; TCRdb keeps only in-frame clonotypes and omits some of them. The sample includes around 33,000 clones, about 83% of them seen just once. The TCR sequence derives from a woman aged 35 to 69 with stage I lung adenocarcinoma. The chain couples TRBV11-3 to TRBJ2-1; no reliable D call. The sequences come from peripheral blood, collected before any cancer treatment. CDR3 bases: TGTGCCAGCAGCCTAACACAGAAGGGTGAGCAGTTCTTC. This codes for CASSLTQKGEQFF.